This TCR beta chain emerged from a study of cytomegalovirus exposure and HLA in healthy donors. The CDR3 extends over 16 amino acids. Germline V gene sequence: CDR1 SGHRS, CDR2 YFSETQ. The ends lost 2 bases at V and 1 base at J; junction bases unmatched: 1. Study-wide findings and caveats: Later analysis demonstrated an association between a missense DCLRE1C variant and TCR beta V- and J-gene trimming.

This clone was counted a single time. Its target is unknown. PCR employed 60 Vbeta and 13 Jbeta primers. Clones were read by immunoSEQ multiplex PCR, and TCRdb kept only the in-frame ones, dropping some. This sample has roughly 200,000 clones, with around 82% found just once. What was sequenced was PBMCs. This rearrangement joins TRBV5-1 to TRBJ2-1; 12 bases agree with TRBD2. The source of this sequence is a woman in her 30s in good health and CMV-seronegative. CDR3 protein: CASSLLAGGSYNEQFF. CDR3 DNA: TGCGCCAGCAGCTTACTAGCGGGAGGTTCCTACAATGAGCAGTTCTTC.